Listed below are T cell receptor beta chains from one sample, sequenced in a study of blood T cell repertoires in COVID-19. TCRdb's table, derived via immunoSEQ multiplex PCR, lists solely in-frame clones and lacks some. The table shows about 250,000 clones, with about 80% occurring only once. The sample consisted of peripheral blood. Every receptor here comes from a man aged 45 to 65 with active or convalescent COVID-19. Each CDR3 is given with its conserved first and last residue. Fields, in order: D gene, clone size, V gene, J gene, CDR3 DNA, CDR3 protein. A D gene is named only where the DNA matches it firmly. Size values are once, few and many counts, or a class for expanded clones, and some rows have none.

D gene: -
clone size: few
V gene: TRBV10-2
J gene: TRBJ2-3
CDR3 DNA: TGCGCCAGCAGTGAGAAGGGGGGGAGCACAGATACGCAGTATTTT
CDR3 protein: CASSEKGGSTDTQYF

D gene: TRBD1
clone size: few
V gene: TRBV19
J gene: TRBJ2-7
CDR3 DNA: TGTGCCAGTAGTTCATCGGGACAGGGAATCGACGAGCAGTACTTC
CDR3 protein: CASSSSGQGIDEQYF

D gene: -
clone size: few
V gene: TRBV9
J gene: TRBJ1-1
CDR3 DNA: TGTGCCAGCAGCGTAGCAACCAGGGGTACTGAAGCTTTCTTT
CDR3 protein: CASSVATRGTEAFF

D gene: TRBD1
clone size: -
V gene: TRBV5-1
J gene: TRBJ1-2
CDR3 DNA: TGCGCCAGCAGCTTGGTCCCTCTACAGGGGGCGAACTATGGCTACACCTTC
CDR3 protein: CASSLVPLQGANYGYTF

D gene: -
clone size: many
V gene: TRBV30
J gene: TRBJ1-5
CDR3 DNA: TGTGCCTGGAGTGTACAGGGAGGGAGTCAGCCCCAGCATTTT
CDR3 protein: CAWSVQGGSQPQHF

D gene: -
clone size: -
V gene: TRBV5-6
J gene: TRBJ2-6
CDR3 DNA: TGTGCCAGCAGCTTGGCAGGGCCCGGAGGGGCCAACGTCCTGACTTTC
CDR3 protein: CASSLAGPGGANVLTF

D gene: TRBD1
clone size: -
V gene: TRBV5-6
J gene: TRBJ1-5
CDR3 DNA: TGTGCCAGCAGCTTGGGATCGACAGGGGGCAATCAGCCCCAGCATTTT
CDR3 protein: CASSLGSTGGNQPQHF

D gene: -
clone size: -
V gene: TRBV6-6
J gene: TRBJ1-1
CDR3 DNA: TGTGCCAGCAGCATAAGGGGCACTGAAGCTTTCTTT
CDR3 protein: CASSIRGTEAFF

D gene: -
clone size: -
V gene: TRBV4-2
J gene: TRBJ2-7
CDR3 DNA: TGTGCCAGCAGCCAAGATCTGGGTGCAGGGGTTTCGTGGGAGCAGTACTTC
CDR3 protein: CASSQDLGAGVSWEQYF

D gene: TRBD1
clone size: once
V gene: TRBV6-4
J gene: TRBJ2-7
CDR3 DNA: TGTGCCAGCAGTGACCCCGGGACAGGCCTCGAGCAGTACTTC
CDR3 protein: CASSDPGTGLEQYF

D gene: TRBD1
clone size: -
V gene: TRBV10-1
J gene: TRBJ1-6
CDR3 DNA: TGCGCCAGCAGTAAGGACAGGGGACACTCACCCCTCCACTTT
CDR3 protein: CASSKDRGHSPLHF

D gene: TRBD2
clone size: few
V gene: TRBV5-1
J gene: TRBJ2-1
CDR3 DNA: TGCGCCAGCGTCGGGATAGGGGAGGGCAGTGAGCAGTTCTTC
CDR3 protein: CASVGIGEGSEQFF

D gene: -
clone size: -
V gene: TRBV29-1
J gene: TRBJ1-1
CDR3 DNA: TGCAGCGTTGGGAGGAACACTGAAGCTTTCTTT
CDR3 protein: CSVGRNTEAFF

D gene: -
clone size: -
V gene: TRBV6-5
J gene: TRBJ1-4
CDR3 DNA: TGTGCCAGCAGTCCCCAAGGTCGGGGAGATGAAAAACTGTTTTTT
CDR3 protein: CASSPQGRGDEKLFF

D gene: TRBD1
clone size: -
V gene: TRBV2
J gene: TRBJ1-2
CDR3 DNA: TGTGCCAGCAGATCTGGACAGGGGGACTTCTATGGCTACACCTTC
CDR3 protein: CASRSGQGDFYGYTF

D gene: TRBD2
clone size: -
V gene: TRBV28
J gene: TRBJ2-1
CDR3 DNA: TGTGCCAGCAGTCCCCGCGCGGAACTAGCGCGCAATGAGCAGTTCTTC
CDR3 protein: CASSPRAELARNEQFF

D gene: -
clone size: -
V gene: TRBV3-1/TRBV3-2
J gene: TRBJ2-3
CDR3 DNA: TGTGCCAGCAGCCCCCGGCGGGCGGGCACAGATACGCAGTATTTT
CDR3 protein: CASSPRRAGTDTQYF

D gene: TRBD1
clone size: -
V gene: TRBV29-1
J gene: TRBJ1-2
CDR3 DNA: TGCAGCGTTGGGAGCCGGGACAGGGGGATCAGGGGGAGCTACACCTTC
CDR3 protein: CSVGSRDRGIRGSYTF

D gene: TRBD1
clone size: -
V gene: TRBV4-1
J gene: TRBJ2-7
CDR3 DNA: TGCGCCAGCAGCACCAGGGGGCGAAACGAGCAGTACTTC
CDR3 protein: CASSTRGRNEQYF

D gene: -
clone size: -
V gene: TRBV27
J gene: TRBJ2-7
CDR3 DNA: TGTGCCAGCAGTTTATCGATACAGACCTACGAGCAGTACTTC
CDR3 protein: CASSLSIQTYEQYF

D gene: -
clone size: -
V gene: TRBV6-5
J gene: TRBJ1-1
CDR3 DNA: TGTGCCAGCAGTCAACTGGCCGGGGTCACTGAAGCTTTCTTT
CDR3 protein: CASSQLAGVTEAFF

D gene: TRBD1
clone size: -
V gene: TRBV28
J gene: TRBJ1-4
CDR3 DNA: TGTGCCAGCAGTTCCCGGACAGGGCCTAATGAAAAACTGTTTTTT
CDR3 protein: CASSSRTGPNEKLFF

D gene: TRBD1
clone size: -
V gene: TRBV29-1
J gene: TRBJ1-2
CDR3 DNA: TGCAGCGCGCCCCGGGACAGCAACTATGGCTACACCTTC
CDR3 protein: CSAPRDSNYGYTF

D gene: -
clone size: -
V gene: TRBV6-2/TRBV6-3
J gene: TRBJ2-5
CDR3 DNA: TGTGCCAGCAGTTCGGGACACAAAGAGACCCAGTACTTC
CDR3 protein: CASSSGHKETQYF

D gene: TRBD2
clone size: -
V gene: TRBV7-2
J gene: TRBJ2-5
CDR3 DNA: TGTGCCAGCAGCTTAGATGGTAGCGGGGGGGAAGAGACCCAGTACTTC
CDR3 protein: CASSLDGSGGEETQYF

D gene: TRBD1
clone size: -
V gene: TRBV6-1
J gene: TRBJ2-5
CDR3 DNA: TGTGCCAGCAGTGAAGGTCCAACAGGGGGAAAGACCCAGTACTTC
CDR3 protein: CASSEGPTGGKTQYF

D gene: -
clone size: -
V gene: TRBV3-1/TRBV3-2
J gene: TRBJ2-3
CDR3 DNA: TGTGCCAGCAGTCCCGAGGGAGATACGCAGTATTTT
CDR3 protein: CASSPEGDTQYF

D gene: -
clone size: -
V gene: TRBV2
J gene: TRBJ2-2
CDR3 DNA: TGTGCCAGCAGCCTCAGAAACACCGGGGAGCTGTTTTTT
CDR3 protein: CASSLRNTGELFF

D gene: TRBD1
clone size: once
V gene: TRBV28
J gene: TRBJ1-5
CDR3 DNA: TGTGCCAGCAGTCTACCCCCAGGGGGCAGGAAACCCCAGCATTTT
CDR3 protein: CASSLPPGGRKPQHF